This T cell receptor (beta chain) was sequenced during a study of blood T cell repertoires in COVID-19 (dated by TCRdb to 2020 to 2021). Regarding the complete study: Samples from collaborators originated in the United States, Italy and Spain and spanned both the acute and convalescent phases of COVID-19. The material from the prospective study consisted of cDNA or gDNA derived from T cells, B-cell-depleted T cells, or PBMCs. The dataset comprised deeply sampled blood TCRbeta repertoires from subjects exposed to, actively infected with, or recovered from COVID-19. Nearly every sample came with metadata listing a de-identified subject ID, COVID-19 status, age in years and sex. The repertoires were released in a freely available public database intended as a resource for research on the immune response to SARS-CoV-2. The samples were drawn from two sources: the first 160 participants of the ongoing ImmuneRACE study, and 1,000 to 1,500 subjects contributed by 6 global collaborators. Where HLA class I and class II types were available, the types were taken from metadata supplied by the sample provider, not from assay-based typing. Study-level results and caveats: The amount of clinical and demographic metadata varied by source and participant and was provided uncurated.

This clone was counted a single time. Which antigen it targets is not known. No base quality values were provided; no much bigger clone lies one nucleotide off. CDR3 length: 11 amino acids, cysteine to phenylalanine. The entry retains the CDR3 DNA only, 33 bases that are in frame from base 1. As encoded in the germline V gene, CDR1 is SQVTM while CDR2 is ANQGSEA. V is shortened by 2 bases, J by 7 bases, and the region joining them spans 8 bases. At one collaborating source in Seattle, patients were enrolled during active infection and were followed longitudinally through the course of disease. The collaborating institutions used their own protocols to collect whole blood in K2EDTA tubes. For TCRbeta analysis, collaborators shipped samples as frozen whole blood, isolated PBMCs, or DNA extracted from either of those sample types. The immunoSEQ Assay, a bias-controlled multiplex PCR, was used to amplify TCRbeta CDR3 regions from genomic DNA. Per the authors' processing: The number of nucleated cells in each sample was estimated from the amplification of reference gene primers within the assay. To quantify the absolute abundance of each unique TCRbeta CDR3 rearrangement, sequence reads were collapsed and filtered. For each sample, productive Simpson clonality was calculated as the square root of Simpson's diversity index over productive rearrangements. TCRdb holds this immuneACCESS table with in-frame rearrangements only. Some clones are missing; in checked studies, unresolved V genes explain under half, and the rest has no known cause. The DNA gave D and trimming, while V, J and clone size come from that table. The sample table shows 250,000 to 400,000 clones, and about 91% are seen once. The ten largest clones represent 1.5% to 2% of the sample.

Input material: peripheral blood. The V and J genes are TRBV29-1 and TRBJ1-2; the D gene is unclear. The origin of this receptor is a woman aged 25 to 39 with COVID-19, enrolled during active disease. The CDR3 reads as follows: CSVELRSGYTF. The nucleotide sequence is TGCAGCGTTGAACTACGGAGTGGCTACACCTTC.